This record covers a single T cell receptor beta chain. Some clones are missing from TCRdb's copy, which holds only in-frame ones; the method was immunoSEQ multiplex PCR. The sample carries about 170,000 clones, approximately 91% recorded once. The sample comes from a study of blood T cell repertoires in COVID-19. This CDR3 has 12 amino acids. The V and J ends lost 7 bases and 4 bases, in that order; junction bases with no gene match: 6. The V gene's germline CDR1 is SQVTM and CDR2 ANQGSEA. Sequencing was performed on peripheral blood. The origin of this receptor is a man aged 45-60 years with acute or convalescent COVID-19. The chain has TRBV29-1 and TRBJ1-1, with TRBD1 matching over 7 bases. The CDR3 region has the DNA TGCAGCGCAGACAGGGTCGGCACTGAAGCTTTCTTT. Translated: CSADRVGTEAFF.